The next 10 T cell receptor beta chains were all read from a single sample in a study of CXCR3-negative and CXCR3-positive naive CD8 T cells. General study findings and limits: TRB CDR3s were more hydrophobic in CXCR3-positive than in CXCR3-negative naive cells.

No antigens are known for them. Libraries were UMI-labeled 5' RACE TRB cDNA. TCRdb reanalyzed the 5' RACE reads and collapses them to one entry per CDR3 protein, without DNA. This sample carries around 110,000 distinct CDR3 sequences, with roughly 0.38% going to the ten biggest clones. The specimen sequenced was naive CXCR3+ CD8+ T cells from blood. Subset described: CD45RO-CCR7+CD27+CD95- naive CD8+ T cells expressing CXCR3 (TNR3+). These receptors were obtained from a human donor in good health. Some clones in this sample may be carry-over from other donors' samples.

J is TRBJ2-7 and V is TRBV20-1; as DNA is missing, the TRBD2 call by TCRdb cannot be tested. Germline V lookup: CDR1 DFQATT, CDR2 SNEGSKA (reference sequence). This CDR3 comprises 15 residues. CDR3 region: CSARGGLAGSYEQYF.

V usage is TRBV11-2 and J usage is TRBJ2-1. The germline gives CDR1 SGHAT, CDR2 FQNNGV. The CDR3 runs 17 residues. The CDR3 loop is CASSPYGLGSSYNEQFF.

Here the CDR3 reads CASVGQGSYEQYF. This chain links TRBV5-1 with TRBJ2-7; TCRdb lists TRBD1, though no DNA is available to test this call. Germline loops: CDR1 SGHRS, CDR2 YFSETQ. This CDR3 contains 13 residues.

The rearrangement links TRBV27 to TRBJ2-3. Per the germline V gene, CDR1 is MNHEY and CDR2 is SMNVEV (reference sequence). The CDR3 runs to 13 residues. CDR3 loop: CASSSLLTDTQYF.

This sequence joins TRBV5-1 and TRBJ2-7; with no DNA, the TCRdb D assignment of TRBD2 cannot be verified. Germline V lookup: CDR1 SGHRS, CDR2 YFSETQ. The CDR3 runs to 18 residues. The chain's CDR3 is CASSLEPGILGLAYEQYF. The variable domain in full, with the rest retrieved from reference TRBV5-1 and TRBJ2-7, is KAGVTQTPRYLIKTRGQQVTLSCSPISGHRSVSWYQQTPGQGLQFLFEYFSETQRNKGNFPGRFSGRQFSNSRSEMNVSTLELGDSALYLCASSLEPGILGLAYEQYFGPGTRLTVT.

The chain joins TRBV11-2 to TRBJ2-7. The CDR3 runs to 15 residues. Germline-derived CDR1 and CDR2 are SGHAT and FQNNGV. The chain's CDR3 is CASSLGYSASYEQYF.

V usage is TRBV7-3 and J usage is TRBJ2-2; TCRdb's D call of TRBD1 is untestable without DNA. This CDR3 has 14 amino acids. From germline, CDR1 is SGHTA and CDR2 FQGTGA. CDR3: CASSLGALTGELFF.

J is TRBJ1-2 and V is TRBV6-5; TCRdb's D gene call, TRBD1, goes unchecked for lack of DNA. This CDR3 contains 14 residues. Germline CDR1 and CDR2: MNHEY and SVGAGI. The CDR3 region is CASSYQGETYGYTF.

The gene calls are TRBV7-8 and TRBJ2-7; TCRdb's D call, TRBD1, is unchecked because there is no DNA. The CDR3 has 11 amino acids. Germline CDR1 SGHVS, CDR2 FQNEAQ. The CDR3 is CASSTRGEQYF. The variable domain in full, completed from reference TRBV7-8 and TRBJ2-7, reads GAGVSQSPRYKVAKRGQDVALRCDPISGHVSLFWYQQALGQGPEFLTYFQNEAQLDKSGLPSDRFFAERPEGSVSTLKIQRTQQEDSAVYLCASSTRGEQYFGPGTRLTVT.

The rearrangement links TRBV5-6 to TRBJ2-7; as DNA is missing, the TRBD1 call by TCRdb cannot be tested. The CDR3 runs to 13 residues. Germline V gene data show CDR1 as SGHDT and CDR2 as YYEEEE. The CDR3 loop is CASSFGTVYKQYF.